What follows describes a single TCR beta chain. This clone has a single count. The clone's antigen remains unknown. Per-nucleotide qualities are absent, and no much larger clonotype sits a single base away. Libraries were constructed by the immunoSEQ multiplex PCR assay. For the multiplex PCR, a mixture combining 60 forward primers for TCR Vbeta segments and 13 reverse primers for TCR Jbeta segments was used. Amplification of the CDR3 region of rearranged TCR beta genes was performed with a multiplex PCR assay on genomic DNA. Amplified TCR beta libraries were sequenced as 87-base-pair reads on the Illumina HiSeq System. The authors' analysis ran thus. A later analysis counted about 80 million unique TCR beta chains across the 650 to 800 repertoires, and some 11 million of these chains were shared by at least two donors. A nearest-neighbor algorithm error-corrected the raw reads and collapsed the reads into unique sequences, merging closely related sequences to remove PCR and sequencing errors. V, D and J gene segments were assigned by aligning CDR3 sequences to IMGT reference sequences. For a sequence to be retained, a match of at least six nucleotides to both a V gene segment and a J gene segment was required. Rearrangements were called productive when the CDR3 lacked stop codons and stayed in frame with V and J; all others were non-productive. CDR3 was defined by IMGT convention, running from the second conserved V-encoded cysteine to the conserved J-encoded phenylalanine. In an earlier analysis of more than 550 of the donors, sequences lacking an unambiguous match to a single V gene segment were excluded. An earlier analysis of 587 of the donors called V segments functional above 56.7% productive rearrangements and segregating when the between-donor standard deviation exceeded 5%. A statistical classification framework was built to diagnose cytomegalovirus status from the catalog of TCR beta chain sequences. In a later analysis, V and J genes were assigned by comparing TCR nucleotide sequences against IMGT/GENE-DB human TR gene sequences. Using the TCRdist pipeline, a later analysis assigned CDR3 sequences along with most-parsimonious VDJ recombination scenarios. In a later analysis, each TCR beta chain was defined by its CDR3 amino acid sequence together with its V-gene family, and reads without a unique V-gene family were excluded. In a later analysis, 500 to 650 highly shared, low-generation-probability nucleotide sequences were removed to address suspected cross-contamination and a sequencing artifact. A later analysis calculated a clonal expansion index for each public chain from normalized within-repertoire ranks of inferred template counts. A later analysis computed generation probabilities with a VDJ recombination model fitted to out-of-frame rearrangements, and checked the results against IGoR. In a later analysis, TCR-TCR, TCR-HLA and TCR-CMV co-occurrence was scored with hypergeometric tests, and a repertoire-size bias correction was applied to TCR pairs. A later analysis estimated false discovery rates by permuting HLA or CMV assignments 20 times. In a later analysis, co-occurring TCRs were grouped using DBSCAN, and TCRdist sequence similarity was added for clustering within HLA-allele-positive subsets. For co-occurrence clustering, repertoires with fewer than 30,000 or more than 120,000 public chains were excluded, along with a handful of repertoires with anomalous nucleotide sharing. TCRdb re-hosts the immuneACCESS table, in-frame sequences only. Its copies lack some clones; in the studies checked, an unresolved V gene accounts for under half of them, and the cause for the rest is not known. The V and J calls and the clone size are those of that table, but D and trimming were determined from the DNA. The table for this sample lists about 130,000 clones; approximately 79% of them were counted only once. The top ten constitute approximately 3.5% of the sample.

The cohort comprised 710 or so healthy bone marrow donors. All cohort members were sampled while nominally healthy, although unrecorded immune exposures were likely present. The donor tested CMV seronegative and was one of the 352 seronegative cohort members. Each donor provided a peripheral blood sample, and peripheral blood mononuclear cells were used for TCR beta sequencing. The Qiagen DNeasy Blood Extraction Kit was used to extract genomic DNA from the blood cell samples. This record comes from a study of cytomegalovirus exposure and HLA in healthy donors (dated 2017 in TCRdb). For the study in its entirety: An earlier analysis of 587 of the donors reported approximately 280 Gb of sequence data and roughly 120 million unique TCR beta sequences obtained from roughly 180 million T cells. An early release covering just under 650 HLA-typed donors comprised 250 to 350 gigabases of sequencing data and tens of millions of unique TCR sequences. Of the 300 to 500 genotyped donors, 70% to 90% were placed in the genetic ancestry cluster associated with self-reported Caucasian donors. The study aimed to test whether signatures of past pathogen exposure could be identified by cataloging public T cell receptors. The study profiled the T cell repertoires of fewer than 850 subjects by immunosequencing and related them to cytomegalovirus serostatus. A separate validation cohort of some 130 different subjects was used in addition to the 666-subject first cohort. The study combined high-throughput TCR immunosequencing, statistical association of individual TCRs with disease status, and machine learning to predict cytomegalovirus infection status. A later analysis re-analyzed previously published TCR beta repertoires from 500 to 700 donors and added high-resolution HLA genotyping to study TCR occurrence patterns. Rather than using new phenotypic data, the later analysis identified candidate immune exposures from TCR beta sequences and from how often those sequences occurred across donors. To decide whether each TCR beta V gene segment behaved as functional or pseudogenic, an earlier analysis of approximately 590 of the donors relied on high-throughput TCR beta sequencing. Donor age, sex, ethnicity and CMV serostatus were compiled together with the repertoire data. A later genetic analysis took genome-wide SNP genotypes for about three fifths of the 666 donors and used that subset as a discovery cohort. Every repertoire in the discovery cohort had been generated on one and the same sequencing platform. HLA typing covered class I and class II loci at four-digit resolution. The number of typed donors differed by locus: roughly 629-630 for A, B, C, DRB1 and DQB1; approximately 540 for DQA1; some 610 for DPA1; and roughly 490 for DPB1. Because of strong linkage in the cohort, five DR-DQ haplotypes were treated as single units for association and clustering. Across 398 genotyped donors of the cohort, an average of approximately 240,000 unique TCR beta nucleotide sequences per donor were sequenced, and 15% to 20% of those sequences were non-productive.

Study-level results and caveats: HLA typing was unavailable for some donors at each locus, so association tests used only the typed subset. A further reported finding was that TCR beta sequences accurately predicted the HLA-A and HLA-B alleles for most subjects in the first cohort. Some 15 rarely observed V segments, including chromosome 9 orphons, were excluded from the earlier analysis of approximately 500 of the donors because counts were too low. A later genetic analysis associated a missense DCLRE1C variant with V-gene and J-gene trimming of TCR beta chains, and an independent cohort replicated the association. Three of the identified cytomegalovirus-associated TCR beta chains were confirmed in vitro to be specific for cytomegalovirus antigens. For the cohort, immune exposure information was limited to CMV serostatus. A later genetic analysis reported fewer N-insertions in productive TCRs among donors in an Asian-associated ancestry cluster than the roughly 700-donor mean. Assigning TCR associations to individual alleles was difficult when HLA alleles, especially DR and DQ, strongly co-occurred. In a later analysis, most CMV-associated TCR beta chains were found to appear HLA-restricted, with HLA associations seemingly driven largely by CMV exposure. In this cohort, only TCR beta chains were sequenced, and detectable features were limited by the absence of alpha or paired-chain data. Roughly uniform sequencing depth across donors was assumed in presence/absence analyses, although this assumption may not hold. The sequencing pipeline was judged likely to have produced a cluster of highly shared sequence variants as a technical artifact. In a later analysis, HLA-associated TCR beta chains showed more clonal expansion and lower generation probabilities than non-associated chains that were equally common. Correlated functional status among segregating V segments might reflect linkage disequilibrium, but an unknown experimental factor could not be ruled out. Broadly in line with IMGT annotations, most TCR beta V segments showed up in productive rearrangements about 87% or about 30% of the time in an earlier analysis of 450 to 600 of the donors. In the study, about 150 TCR beta chains were listed as associated with cytomegalovirus. A later analysis reported that several top co-occurrence clusters appeared linked to parvovirus B19, influenza, CMV and Epstein-Barr virus. According to the authors, the approach could potentially be generalized to other disease states and immunological phenotypes. According to a later analysis, TCR association rates differed among HLA loci, with DRB1 alleles showing the most associated TCRs and HLA-C alleles showing the fewest. Most TCR sequences were observed very rarely across donors, whereas some public TCRs were present in many individuals. In a later analysis, 16,951 TCR beta sequences were associated with specific HLA alleles at a false discovery rate of 0.05. In both the original and validation cohorts, the classifier was reported to diagnose cytomegalovirus status with high specificity and sensitivity.

Material for sequencing was PBMCs. The receptor was derived from a man under 40 in good health and CMV-seronegative.

The sequenced DNA is TGTGCCAGCAGCTCACCGACGCGGGGGGCGGTCGATGAGCAGTTCTTC. It codes for CASSSPTRGAVDEQFF. The chain joins TRBV7-2 to TRBJ2-1; 8 of the junction bases match TRBD2. Via the germline V gene, CDR1 is SGHTA and CDR2 FQGNSA. Trimmed from V: 4 bases; trimmed from J: 8 bases; junction bases lacking a gene match: 13. Taken from cysteine to phenylalanine, the CDR3 has 16 residues. Only the CDR3 DNA stays, 48 bases, in frame from base 1.